What follows describes a single TCR beta chain. Its specificity is unknown. This record comes from a study of PD-1 blockade in classical Hodgkin lymphoma. Background on the study: Patients got intravenous nivolumab 3 mg/kg every 2 weeks. Study results and limitations: By C4D1, diversity of CD4+ TCRs had risen significantly, whereas that of CD8+ TCRs had not. The diversity seen at baseline in complete responders resembled that of newly diagnosed patients.

J lost 5 bases, V lost 4 bases, and 3 bases had no gene match. The germline gives CDR1 KGHSH, CDR2 LQKENI. CDR3 length: 14 residues. Generated by immunoSEQ multiplex PCR, the TCRdb table keeps only in-frame clones and is missing some. This sample has about 33,000 clones, with around 68% found just once. Time point in this sample: cycle 4 day 1 (C4D1), after five to seven weeks of nivolumab. Each patient relapsed following autologous stem cell transplantation, and prior brentuximab vedotin exposure differed. The sequences come from peripheral blood mononuclear cells (PBMCs), collected before the fourth cycle of nivolumab. The gene calls are TRBV18 and TRBJ2-7; 12 bases align to TRBD1. This sequence originates from a human donor with classical Hodgkin lymphoma. The CDR3 protein is CASSQGTGGHEQYF. The CDR3 DNA reads TGTGCCAGCTCACAAGGGACAGGGGGCCACGAGCAGTACTTC.